The source of this TCR beta chain is a study of blood T cell repertoires in COVID-19. CDR3 length equals 16 residues. Per the germline V gene, CDR1 is LNHDA and CDR2 is SQIVND (reference sequence). Trimming cost V 5 bases and J 5 bases; bases outside gene matches: 6. The protocol was immunoSEQ multiplex PCR, while the TCRdb copy is restricted to in-frame clones and leaves out a portion. This sample yields over 350,000 clones, of which just over 85% are seen a single time; about 1.5% belongs to the top ten. Sequenced input: peripheral blood. This receptor was taken from a woman in her 30s with active or convalescent COVID-19. The chain joins TRBV19 to TRBJ1-6; TRBD1 aligns across 10 bases. The CDR3 sequence: CASSGPGTGDNSPLHF. Here the CDR3 DNA reads TGTGCCAGTAGTGGACCCGGGACAGGGGATAATTCACCCCTCCACTTT.